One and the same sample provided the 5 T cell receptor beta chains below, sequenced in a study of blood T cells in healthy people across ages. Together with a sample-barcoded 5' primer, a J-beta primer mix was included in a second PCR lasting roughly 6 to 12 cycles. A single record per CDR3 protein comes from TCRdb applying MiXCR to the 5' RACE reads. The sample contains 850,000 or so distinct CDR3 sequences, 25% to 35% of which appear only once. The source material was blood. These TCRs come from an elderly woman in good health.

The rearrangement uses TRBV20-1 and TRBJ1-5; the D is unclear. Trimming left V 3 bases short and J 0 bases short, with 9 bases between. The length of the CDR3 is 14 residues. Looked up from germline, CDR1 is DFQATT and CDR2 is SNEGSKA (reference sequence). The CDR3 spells CSASRPGSNQPQHF. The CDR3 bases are TGCAGTGCTAGTAGGCCAGGTAGCAATCAGCCCCAGCATTTT.

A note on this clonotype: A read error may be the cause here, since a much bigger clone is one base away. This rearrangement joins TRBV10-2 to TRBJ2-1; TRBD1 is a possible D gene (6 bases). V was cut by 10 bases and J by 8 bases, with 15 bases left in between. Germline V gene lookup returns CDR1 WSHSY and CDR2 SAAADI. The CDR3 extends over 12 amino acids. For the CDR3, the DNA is TGCGCCAACCCGGGACACAAGGATGAGCAGTTCTTC. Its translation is CANPGHKDEQFF.

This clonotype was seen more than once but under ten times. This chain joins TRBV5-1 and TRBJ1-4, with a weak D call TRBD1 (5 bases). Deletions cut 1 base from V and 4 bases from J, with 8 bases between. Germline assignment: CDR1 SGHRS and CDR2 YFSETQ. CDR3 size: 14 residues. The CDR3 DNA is TGCGCCAGCAGCTTGTCGGGGGTTAATGAAAAACTGTTTTTT. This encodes CASSLSGVNEKLFF.

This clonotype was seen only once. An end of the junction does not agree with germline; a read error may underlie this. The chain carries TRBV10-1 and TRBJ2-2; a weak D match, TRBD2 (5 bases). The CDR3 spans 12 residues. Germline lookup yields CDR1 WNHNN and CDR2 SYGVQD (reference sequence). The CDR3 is CARAQNTGERFF. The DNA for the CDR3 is TGCGCCAGAGCACAGAACACCGGGGAGCGGTTTTTT.

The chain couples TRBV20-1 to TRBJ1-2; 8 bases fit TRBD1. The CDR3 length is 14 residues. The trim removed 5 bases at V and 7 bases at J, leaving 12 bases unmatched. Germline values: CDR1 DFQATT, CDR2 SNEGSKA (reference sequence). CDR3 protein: CSAGPGGRVRGYTF. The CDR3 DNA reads TGCAGTGCTGGGCCAGGGGGCCGAGTTCGTGGCTACACCTTC.